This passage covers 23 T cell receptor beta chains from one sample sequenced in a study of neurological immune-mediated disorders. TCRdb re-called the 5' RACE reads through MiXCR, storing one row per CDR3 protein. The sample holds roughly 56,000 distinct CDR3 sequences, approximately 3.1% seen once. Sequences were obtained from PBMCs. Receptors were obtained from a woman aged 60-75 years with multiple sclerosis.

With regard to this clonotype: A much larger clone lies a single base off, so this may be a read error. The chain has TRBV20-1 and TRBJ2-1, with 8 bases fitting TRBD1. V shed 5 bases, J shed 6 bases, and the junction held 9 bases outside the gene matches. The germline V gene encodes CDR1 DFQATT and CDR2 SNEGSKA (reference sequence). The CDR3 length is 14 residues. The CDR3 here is CSAGHRDRLNEQFF. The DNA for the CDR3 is TGCAGTGCTGGACACCGGGACAGGCTCAATGAGCAGTTCTTC.

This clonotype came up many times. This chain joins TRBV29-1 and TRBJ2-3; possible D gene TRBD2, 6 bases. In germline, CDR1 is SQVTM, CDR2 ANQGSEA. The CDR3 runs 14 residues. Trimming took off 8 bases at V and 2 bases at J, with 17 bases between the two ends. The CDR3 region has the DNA TGCAGCTATTTTCACGGGGGACCCACAGATACGCAGTATTTT. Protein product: CSYFHGGPTDTQYF.

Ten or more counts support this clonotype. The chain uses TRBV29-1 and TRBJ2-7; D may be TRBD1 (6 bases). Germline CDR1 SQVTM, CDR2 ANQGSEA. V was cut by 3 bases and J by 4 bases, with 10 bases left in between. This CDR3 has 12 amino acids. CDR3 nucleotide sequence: TGCAGCGTTGAGGGGGCCGGTTACGAGCAGTACTTC. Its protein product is CSVEGAGYEQYF.

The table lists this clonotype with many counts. The CDR3 DNA sequence: TGCAGTGCCCAGAGTATCTCCTACGAGCAGTACTTC. Its translation is CSAQSISYEQYF. The chain uses TRBV20-1 and TRBJ2-7, with D unresolved. This CDR3 has 12 amino acids. V lost 6 bases, J lost 0 bases, and 9 bases lay in between. Germline V gene data show CDR1 as DFQATT and CDR2 as SNEGSKA (reference sequence).

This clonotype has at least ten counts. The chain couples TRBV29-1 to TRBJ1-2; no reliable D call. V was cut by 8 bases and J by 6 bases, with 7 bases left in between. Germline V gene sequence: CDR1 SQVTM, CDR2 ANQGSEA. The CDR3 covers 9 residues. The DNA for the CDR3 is TGCAGCTGCCTAAATGGCTACACCTTC. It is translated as CSCLNGYTF. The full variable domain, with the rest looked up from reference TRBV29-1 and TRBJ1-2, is SAVISQKPSRDICQRGTSLTIQCQVDSQVTMMFWYRQQPGQSLTLIATANQGSEATYESGFVIDKFPISRPNLTFSTLTVSNMSPEDSSIYLCSCLNGYTFGSGTRLTVV.

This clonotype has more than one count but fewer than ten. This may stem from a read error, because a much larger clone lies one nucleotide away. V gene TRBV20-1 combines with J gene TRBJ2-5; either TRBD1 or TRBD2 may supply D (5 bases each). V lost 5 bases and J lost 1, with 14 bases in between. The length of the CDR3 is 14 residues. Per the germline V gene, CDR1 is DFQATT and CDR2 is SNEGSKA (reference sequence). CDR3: CSAHRPGTQETQYF. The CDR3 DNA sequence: TGCAGTGCTCACAGGCCGGGAACCCAAGAGACCCAGTACTTC.

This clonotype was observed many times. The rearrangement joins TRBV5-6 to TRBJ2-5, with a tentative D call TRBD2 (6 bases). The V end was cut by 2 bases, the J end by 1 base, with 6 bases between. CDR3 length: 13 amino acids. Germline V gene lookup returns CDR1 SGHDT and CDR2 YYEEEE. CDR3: CASSFGGQETQYF. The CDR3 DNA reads TGTGCCAGCAGCTTCGGGGGCCAAGAGACCCAGTACTTC.

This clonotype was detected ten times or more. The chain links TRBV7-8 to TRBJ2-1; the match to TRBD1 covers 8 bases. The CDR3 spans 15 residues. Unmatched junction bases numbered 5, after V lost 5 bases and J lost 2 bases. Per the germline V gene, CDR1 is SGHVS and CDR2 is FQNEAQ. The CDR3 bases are TGTGCCAGCAGCCTATACAGGGGGACCTACAATGAGCAGTTCTTC. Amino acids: CASSLYRGTYNEQFF. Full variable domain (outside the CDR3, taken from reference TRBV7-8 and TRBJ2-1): GAGVSQSPRYKVAKRGQDVALRCDPISGHVSLFWYQQALGQGPEFLTYFQNEAQLDKSGLPSDRFFAERPEGSVSTLKIQRTQQEDSAVYLCASSLYRGTYNEQFFGPGTRLTVL.

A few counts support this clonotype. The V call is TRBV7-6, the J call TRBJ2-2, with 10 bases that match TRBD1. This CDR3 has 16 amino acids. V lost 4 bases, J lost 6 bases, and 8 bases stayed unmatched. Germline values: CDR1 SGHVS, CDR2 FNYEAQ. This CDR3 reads CASSSPGQGTPGELFF. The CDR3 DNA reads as TGTGCCAGCAGCTCCCCGGGACAGGGGACCCCCGGGGAGCTGTTTTTT.

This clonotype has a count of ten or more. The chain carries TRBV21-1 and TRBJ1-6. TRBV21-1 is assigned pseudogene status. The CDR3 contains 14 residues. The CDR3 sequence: CADILSSYNSPLHF. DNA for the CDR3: TGTGCAGACATACTGAGCTCCTATAATTCACCCCTCCACTTT.

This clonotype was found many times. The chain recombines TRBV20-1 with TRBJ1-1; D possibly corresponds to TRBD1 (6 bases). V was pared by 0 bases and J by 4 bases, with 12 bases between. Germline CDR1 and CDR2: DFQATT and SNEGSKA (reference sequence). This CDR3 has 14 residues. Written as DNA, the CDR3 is TGCAGTGCTAGAGATGGCAGGGGAGGCACTGAAGCTTTCTTT. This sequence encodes CSARDGRGGTEAFF.

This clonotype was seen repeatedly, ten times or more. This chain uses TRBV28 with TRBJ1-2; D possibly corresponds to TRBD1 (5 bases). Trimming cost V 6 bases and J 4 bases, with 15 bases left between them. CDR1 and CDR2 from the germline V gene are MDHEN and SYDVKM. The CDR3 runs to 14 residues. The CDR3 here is CASRAGTLGYGYTF. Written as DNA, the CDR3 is TGTGCCAGCAGGGCCGGGACTCTGGGCTATGGCTACACCTTC.

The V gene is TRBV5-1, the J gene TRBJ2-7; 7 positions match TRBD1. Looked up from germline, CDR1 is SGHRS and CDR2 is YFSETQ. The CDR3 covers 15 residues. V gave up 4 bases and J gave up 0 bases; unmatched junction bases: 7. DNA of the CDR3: TGCGCCAGCAGCGAAGACAGGGCACCCTCCTACGAGCAGTACTTC. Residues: CASSEDRAPSYEQYF.

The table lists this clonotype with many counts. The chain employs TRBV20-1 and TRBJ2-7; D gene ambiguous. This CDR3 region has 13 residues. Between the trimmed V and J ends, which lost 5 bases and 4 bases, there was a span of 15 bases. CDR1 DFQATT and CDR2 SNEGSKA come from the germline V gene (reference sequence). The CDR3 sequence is CSAPRTGVYEQYF. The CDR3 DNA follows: TGCAGTGCTCCCAGGACCGGAGTGTACGAGCAGTACTTC.

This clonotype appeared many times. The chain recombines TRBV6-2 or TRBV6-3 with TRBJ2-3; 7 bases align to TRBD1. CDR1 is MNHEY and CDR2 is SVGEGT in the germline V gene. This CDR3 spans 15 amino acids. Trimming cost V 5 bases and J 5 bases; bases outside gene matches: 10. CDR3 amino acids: CASSPWKGAVDTQYF. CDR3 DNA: TGTGCCAGCAGTCCCTGGAAGGGGGCCGTAGATACGCAGTATTTT.

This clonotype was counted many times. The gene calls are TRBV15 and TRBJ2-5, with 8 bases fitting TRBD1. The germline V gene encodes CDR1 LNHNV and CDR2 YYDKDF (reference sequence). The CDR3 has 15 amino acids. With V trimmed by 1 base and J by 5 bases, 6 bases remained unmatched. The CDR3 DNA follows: TGTGCCACCAGCAGAGCTCGACAGGGGCAGGAGACCCAGTACTTC. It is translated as CATSRARQGQETQYF.

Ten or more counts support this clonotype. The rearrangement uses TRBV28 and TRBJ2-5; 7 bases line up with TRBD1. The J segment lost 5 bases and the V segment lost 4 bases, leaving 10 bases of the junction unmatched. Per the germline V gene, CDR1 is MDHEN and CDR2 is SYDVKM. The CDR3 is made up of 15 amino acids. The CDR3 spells CASSSQKGGWETQYF. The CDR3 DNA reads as TGTGCCAGCAGTTCGCAAAAAGGGGGCTGGGAGACCCAGTACTTC.

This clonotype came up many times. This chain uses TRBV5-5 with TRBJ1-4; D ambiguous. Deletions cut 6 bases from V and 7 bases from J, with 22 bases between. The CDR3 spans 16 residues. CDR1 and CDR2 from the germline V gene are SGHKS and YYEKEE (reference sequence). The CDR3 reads CASTLKLQQSGEKLFF. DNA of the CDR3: TGTGCCAGCACCCTCAAACTTCAACAATCTGGTGAAAAACTGTTTTTT.

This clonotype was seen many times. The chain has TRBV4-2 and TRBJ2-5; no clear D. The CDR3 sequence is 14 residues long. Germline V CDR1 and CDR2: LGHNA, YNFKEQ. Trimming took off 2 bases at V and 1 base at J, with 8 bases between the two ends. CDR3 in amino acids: CASSQRTTQETQYF. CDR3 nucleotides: TGTGCCAGCAGCCAACGAACCACCCAAGAGACCCAGTACTTC.

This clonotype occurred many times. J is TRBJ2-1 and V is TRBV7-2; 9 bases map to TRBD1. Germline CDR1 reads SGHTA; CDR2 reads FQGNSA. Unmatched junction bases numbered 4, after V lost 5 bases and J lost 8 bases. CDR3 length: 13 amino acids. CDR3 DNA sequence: TGTGCCAGCAGCAGGACAGGGGTGCATGAGCAGTTCTTC. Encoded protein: CASSRTGVHEQFF.

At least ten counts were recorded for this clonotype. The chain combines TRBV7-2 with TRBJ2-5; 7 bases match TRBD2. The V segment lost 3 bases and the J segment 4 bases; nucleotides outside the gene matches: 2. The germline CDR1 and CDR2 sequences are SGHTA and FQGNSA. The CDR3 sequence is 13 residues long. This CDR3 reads CASSLSSGETQYF. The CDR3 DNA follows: TGTGCCAGCAGCTTGTCTAGCGGAGAGACCCAGTACTTC.

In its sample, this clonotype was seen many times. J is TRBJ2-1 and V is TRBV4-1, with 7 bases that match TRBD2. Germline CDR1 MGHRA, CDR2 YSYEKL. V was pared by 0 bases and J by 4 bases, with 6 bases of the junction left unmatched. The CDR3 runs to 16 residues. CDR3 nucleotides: TGCGCCAGCAGCCAAGACCGCCCTAGCGGTTACAATGAGCAGTTCTTC. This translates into CASSQDRPSGYNEQFF.

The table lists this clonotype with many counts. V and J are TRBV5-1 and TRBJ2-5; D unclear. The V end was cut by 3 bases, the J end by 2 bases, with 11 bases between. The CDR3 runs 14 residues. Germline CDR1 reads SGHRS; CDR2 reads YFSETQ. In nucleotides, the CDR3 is TGCGCCAGCAGCTCACCCGACGGTCAAGAGACCCAGTACTTC. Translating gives CASSSPDGQETQYF.